This TCR beta chain originates from a study of graft-versus-host responses after intestinal transplantation. On the study more broadly: The recipients all started with anti-thymocyte globulin induction and then took tacrolimus and steroids for three to four years.

Study observations and caveats: Recipient marrow contained GvH clones, some of which appeared first in ileum or blood. Graft-versus-host to host-versus-graft clonal ratios in allografts were high in patients with graft-donor T cell macrochimerism. Maximum circulating GvH clone levels tracked with early post-transplant HvG decreases.

This clone was detected a few times. The antigen is not known. TCRdb's copy holds only in-frame clones and misses some; the assay was immunoSEQ multiplex PCR. The repertoire includes under 95,000 clones, roughly 85% of them detected once, and around 0.86% sits in the top ten. The receptor was derived from a human donor who received an intestinal transplant. Specimen: unstimulated CD4+ T cells sorted from spleen or lymph node cells, collected before intestinal transplant.

CDR3 amino acids: CSVQGAGGSSGANVLTF. The CDR3 nucleotides read TGCAGCGTTCAAGGGGCAGGGGGATCCTCTGGGGCCAACGTCCTGACTTTC. The chain employs TRBV29-1 and TRBJ2-6, with TRBD1 identical over 7 bases. The V segment lost 5 bases and the J segment 0 bases; nucleotides outside the gene matches: 10. CDR3 length equals 17 residues. Germline CDR1 SQVTM, CDR2 ANQGSEA.